A selection of T cell receptor beta chains follows, all from one sample in a study of T cells in Graves' hyperthyroidism and ophthalmopathy. TCRdb re-called the multiplex PCR reads with MiXCR, one entry per CDR3 protein. The sample includes a few hundred thousand distinct CDR3 sequences, less than 20% of them seen just once. Material: blood. The receptors derive from a woman between 40 and 50 years old with Graves' ophthalmopathy. The CDR3 runs from the conserved cysteine through the conserved F or W. Fields, in order: J gene, clone size, V gene, D gene, CDR3 protein, CDR3 DNA. A D gene is named only where the DNA matches it firmly. Clone size appears in some rows only: once, few, many, or a class for an expanded clone.

TRBJ2-2	many	TRBV6-2/TRBV6-3	TRBD1	CAIKNRDRGDTGELFF	TGTGCCATCAAAAACCGGGACAGGGGAGACACCGGGGAGCTGTTTTTT
TRBJ2-7	many	TRBV6-2/TRBV6-3	-	CASSYSMQGSSYEQYF	TGTGCCAGCAGTTACTCGATGCAGGGGAGCTCCTACGAGCAGTACTTC
TRBJ2-5	many	TRBV6-1	TRBD2	CASSANLAGKETQYF	TGTGCCAGCAGCGCAAACCTAGCGGGAAAAGAGACCCAGTACTTC
TRBJ2-7	many	TRBV20-1	TRBD2	CSARAAGLARPYEQYF	TGCAGTGCTAGAGCCGCGGGACTAGCGAGACCCTACGAGCAGTACTTC
TRBJ1-2	many	TRBV12-3/TRBV12-4	-	CASSLGDGTGYTF	TGTGCCAGCAGTTTGGGGGACGGGACTGGCTACACCTTC
TRBJ1-5	many	TRBV28	-	CASSFRKAHNNQPQHF	TGTGCCAGCAGTTTCCGGAAGGCGCATAACAATCAGCCCCAGCATTTT
TRBJ2-5	many	TRBV28	-	CASNSIQETQYF	TGTGCCAGCAACTCCATCCAAGAGACCCAGTACTTC
TRBJ2-7	many	TRBV5-1	TRBD1	CASSLDRGPGGEQYF	TGCGCCAGCAGCCTCGACAGGGGGCCAGGAGGGGAGCAGTACTTC
TRBJ1-2	-	TRBV7-8	TRBD1	CASIPQGDGYIF	TGTGCCAGCATCCCGCAGGGGGATGGCTACATCTTC
TRBJ1-1	many	TRBV6-2/TRBV6-3	-	CASSYSAINTEAFF	TGTGCCAGCAGTTACTCAGCGATAAACACTGAAGCTTTCTTT
TRBJ2-7	many	TRBV27	-	CASSFGLTYEQYF	TGTGCCAGCAGTTTCGGATTAACCTACGAGCAGTACTTC
TRBJ2-5	few	TRBV6-1	TRBD2	CASRGAGGHETQYF	TGTGCCAGCAGGGGAGCGGGAGGGCACGAGACCCAGTACTTC
TRBJ1-1	many	TRBV4-1	-	CASSQDPNQNTEAFF	TGCGCCAGCAGCCAAGATCCGAACCAAAACACTGAAGCTTTCTTT
TRBJ2-2	-	TRBV12-3/TRBV12-4	TRBD2	CASRGLAGVTNTGELSF	TGTGCCAGCAGGGGACTAGCGGGGGTAACGAACACCGGGGAGCTGTCTTTT
TRBJ2-2	-	TRBV19	-	CASSIVGRSTGELFF	TGTGCCAGTAGTATTGTAGGGAGGTCCACCGGGGAGCTGTTTTTT